This T cell receptor beta chain was sequenced in a study of human T cells and chemical hapten exposure. Time point meaning: patch test 1, 2 weeks after DPC sensitization. The treatment denotes: therapeutic diphenylcyclopropenone sensitization with weekly scalp DPC. Germline V lookup: CDR1 MNHEY, CDR2 SVGEGT. V lost 2 bases and J lost 4; bases outside the gene matches: 17. The CDR3 covers 20 residues. TCRdb fed the RACE reads into MiXCR, producing one record per CDR3 protein. This sample has tens of thousands of distinct CDR3 sequences, with roughly 9.2% found just once. V gene TRBV6-2 or TRBV6-3 combines with J gene TRBJ2-3, with 11 bases that match TRBD1. The receptor comes from a middle-aged woman with alopecia areata. Some clones in this sample may be carry-over from other donors' samples. Sequenced here: whole blood, sampled in connection with sensitization to the hapten diphenylcyclopropenone (DPC). CDR3 protein: CASSYLTGTGGFWSSDTQYF. The DNA for the CDR3 is TGTGCCAGCAGTTACCTTACCGGGACAGGGGGGTTTTGGAGCTCAGATACGCAGTATTTT.